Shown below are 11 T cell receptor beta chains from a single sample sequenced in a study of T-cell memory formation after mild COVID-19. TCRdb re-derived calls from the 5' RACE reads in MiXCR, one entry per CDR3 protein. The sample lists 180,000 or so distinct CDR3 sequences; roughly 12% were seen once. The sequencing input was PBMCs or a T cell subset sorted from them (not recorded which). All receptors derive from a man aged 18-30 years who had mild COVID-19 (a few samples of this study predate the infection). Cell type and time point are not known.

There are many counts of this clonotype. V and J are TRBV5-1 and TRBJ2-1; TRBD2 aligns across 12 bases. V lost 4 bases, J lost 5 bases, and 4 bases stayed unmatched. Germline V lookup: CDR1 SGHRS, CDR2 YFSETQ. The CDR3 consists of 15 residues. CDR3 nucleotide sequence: TGCGCCAGCAGCGCGCTAGCGGGGGGGAACAATGAGCAGTTCTTC. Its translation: CASSALAGGNNEQFF.

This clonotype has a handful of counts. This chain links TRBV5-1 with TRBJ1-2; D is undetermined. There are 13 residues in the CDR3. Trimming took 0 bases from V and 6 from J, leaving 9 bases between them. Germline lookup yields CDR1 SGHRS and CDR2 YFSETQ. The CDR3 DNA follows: TGCGCCAGCAGCTTGGAAAGCACCAATGGCTACACCTTC. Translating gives CASSLESTNGYTF.

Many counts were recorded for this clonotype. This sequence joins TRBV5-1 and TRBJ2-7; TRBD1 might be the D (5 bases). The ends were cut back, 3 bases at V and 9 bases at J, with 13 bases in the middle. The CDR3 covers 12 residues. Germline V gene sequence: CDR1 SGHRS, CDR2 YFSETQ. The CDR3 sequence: CASSWTTGPQYF. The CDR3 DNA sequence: TGCGCCAGCAGCTGGACCACAGGTCCGCAGTACTTC.

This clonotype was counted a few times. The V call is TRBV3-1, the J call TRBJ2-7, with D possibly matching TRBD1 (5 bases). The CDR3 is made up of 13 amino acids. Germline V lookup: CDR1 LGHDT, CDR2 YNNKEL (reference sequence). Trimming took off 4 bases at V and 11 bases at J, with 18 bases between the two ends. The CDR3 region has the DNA TGTGCCAGCAGCCTCCAAGGGGTCCGTGAGAAGTACTTC. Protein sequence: CASSLQGVREKYF.

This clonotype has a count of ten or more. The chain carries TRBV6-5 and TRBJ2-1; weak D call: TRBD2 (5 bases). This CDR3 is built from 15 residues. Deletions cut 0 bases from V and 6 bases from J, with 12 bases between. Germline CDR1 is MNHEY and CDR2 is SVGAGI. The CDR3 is CASSYSYDYRNEQFF. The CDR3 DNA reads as TGTGCCAGCAGTTACTCGTATGACTACCGCAATGAGCAGTTCTTC.

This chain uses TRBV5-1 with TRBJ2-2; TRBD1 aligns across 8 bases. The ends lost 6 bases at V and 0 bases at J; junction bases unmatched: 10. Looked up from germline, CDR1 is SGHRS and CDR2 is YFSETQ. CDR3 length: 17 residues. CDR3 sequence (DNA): TGCGCCAGCACCTGGGACAGGAGATTTACGAACACCGGGGAGCTGTTTTTT. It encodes CASTWDRRFTNTGELFF.

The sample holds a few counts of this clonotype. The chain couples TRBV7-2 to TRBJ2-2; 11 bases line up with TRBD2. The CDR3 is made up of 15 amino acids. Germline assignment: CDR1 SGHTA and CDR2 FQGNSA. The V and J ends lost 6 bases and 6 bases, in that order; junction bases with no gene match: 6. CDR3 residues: CASSYNSGGAGELFF. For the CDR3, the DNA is TGTGCCAGCAGTTACAATAGCGGGGGGGCCGGGGAGCTGTTTTTT.

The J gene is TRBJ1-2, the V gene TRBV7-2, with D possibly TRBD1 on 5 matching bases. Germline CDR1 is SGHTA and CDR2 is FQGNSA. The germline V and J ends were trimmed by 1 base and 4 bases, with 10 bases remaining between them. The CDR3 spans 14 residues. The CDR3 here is CASSLDRQGYGYTF. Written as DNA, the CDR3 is TGTGCCAGCAGCTTAGATCGTCAGGGCTATGGCTACACCTTC. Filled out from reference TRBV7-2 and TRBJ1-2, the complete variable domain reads GAGVSQSPSNKVTEKGKDVELRCDPISGHTALYWYRQSLGQGLEFLIYFQGNSAPDKSGLPSDRFSAERTGGSVSTLTIQRTQQEDSAVYLCASSLDRQGYGYTFGSGTRLTVV.

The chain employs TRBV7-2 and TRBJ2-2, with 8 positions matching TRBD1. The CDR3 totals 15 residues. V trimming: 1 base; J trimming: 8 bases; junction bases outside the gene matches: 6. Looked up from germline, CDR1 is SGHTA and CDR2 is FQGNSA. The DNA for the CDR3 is TGTGCCAGCAGCTTAGGAAGACAGGGGCAAGGGGAGCTGTTTTTT. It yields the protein CASSLGRQGQGELFF.

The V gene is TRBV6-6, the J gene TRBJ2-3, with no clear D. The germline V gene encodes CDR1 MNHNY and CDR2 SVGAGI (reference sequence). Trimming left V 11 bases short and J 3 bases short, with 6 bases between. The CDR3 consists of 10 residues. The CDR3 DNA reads TGTGCCGGTGGAACAGATACGCAGTATTTT. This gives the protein CAGGTDTQYF.

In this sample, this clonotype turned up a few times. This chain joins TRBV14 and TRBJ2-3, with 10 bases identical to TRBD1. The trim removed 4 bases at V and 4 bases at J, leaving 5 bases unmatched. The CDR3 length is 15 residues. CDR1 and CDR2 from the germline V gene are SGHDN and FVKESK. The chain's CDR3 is CASSRDRGDSDTQYF. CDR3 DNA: TGTGCCAGCAGCCGGGACAGGGGAGACTCAGATACGCAGTATTTT.